This T cell receptor (beta chain) comes out of a study of blood T cell repertoires in COVID-19. Clones were sequenced by immunoSEQ multiplex PCR, and TCRdb holds only the in-frame ones, with some missing. Of some 39,000 clones in the sample, approximately 91% are singletons; the top ten hold around 5%. The CDR3 extends over 14 amino acids. Germline V gene lookup returns CDR1 SGHRS and CDR2 YFSETQ. Trimming removed 0 bases from V and 2 bases from J, with 9 bases in between. Sequenced material: peripheral blood. This chain uses TRBV5-1 with TRBJ2-7; D is unclear. The sequence was obtained from a human donor in a cohort sampled during active COVID-19. The CDR3: CASSLGGNAYEQYF. CDR3 in DNA: TGCGCCAGCAGCTTGGGCGGAAACGCCTACGAGCAGTACTTC.